A selection of T cell receptor beta chains follows, all from one sample in a study of early T cells in non-severe SARS-CoV-2 infection. TCRdb passed the 5' RACE reads through MiXCR, listing each CDR3 protein once. The table has 55,000 to 75,000 distinct CDR3 sequences, approximately 10% seen once. Source material: whole blood. These receptors were obtained from an adult who was a healthcare worker with PCR-confirmed SARS-CoV-2 infection or an uninfected control (not recorded which). The CDR3 runs from the conserved cysteine through the conserved F or W. The order of the fields is J gene, clone size, V gene, D gene, CDR3 protein, CDR3 DNA. A D gene is named only where the DNA matches it firmly. A clone size is listed for some rows: how often the clone was seen (once, few, many), or a class if it is expanded.

J gene: TRBJ2-1; clone size: many; V gene: TRBV25-1; D gene: -; CDR3 protein: CASRGNEQFF; CDR3 DNA: TGTGCCAGCAGGGGCAATGAGCAGTTCTTC
J gene: TRBJ2-7; clone size: few; V gene: TRBV2; D gene: -; CDR3 protein: CASSEGQGGAEQYF; CDR3 DNA: TGTGCCAGCAGTGAGGGCCAGGGTGGGGCCGAGCAGTACTTC
J gene: TRBJ2-3; clone size: few; V gene: TRBV3-1; D gene: TRBD1; CDR3 protein: CASSQGTGVGQYF; CDR3 DNA: TGTGCCAGCAGCCAAGGGACAGGGGTTGGGCAGTATTTT
J gene: TRBJ2-1; clone size: -; V gene: TRBV3-1; D gene: -; CDR3 protein: CASSQDRPAETFSYNEQFF; CDR3 DNA: TGTGCCAGCAGCCAAGATCGACCGGCCGAGACTTTCTCCTACAATGAGCAGTTCTTC
J gene: TRBJ2-1; clone size: -; V gene: TRBV2; D gene: -; CDR3 protein: CASSEVQTSNEQFF; CDR3 DNA: TGTGCCAGCAGTGAGGTGCAAACCTCCAATGAGCAGTTCTTC
J gene: TRBJ2-2; clone size: -; V gene: TRBV28; D gene: TRBD2; CDR3 protein: CASSRLADYTGELFF; CDR3 DNA: TGTGCCAGCAGTAGACTAGCGGACTACACCGGGGAGCTGTTTTTT
J gene: TRBJ1-1; clone size: few; V gene: TRBV2; D gene: TRBD1; CDR3 protein: CASSYDRVIEAFF; CDR3 DNA: TGTGCCAGCAGCTACGACAGGGTAATTGAAGCTTTCTTT
J gene: TRBJ2-1; clone size: few; V gene: TRBV6-2/TRBV6-3; D gene: TRBD2; CDR3 protein: CASREIAGYNEQFF; CDR3 DNA: TGTGCCAGCAGGGAGATAGCGGGGTACAATGAGCAGTTCTTC
J gene: TRBJ2-1; clone size: -; V gene: TRBV7-8; D gene: TRBD2; CDR3 protein: CASSLQVAGVVEQFF; CDR3 DNA: TGTGCCAGCAGCCTCCAGGTAGCGGGAGTAGTCGAGCAGTTCTTC
J gene: TRBJ2-3; clone size: few; V gene: TRBV7-9; D gene: -; CDR3 protein: CASSFREKGADTQYF; CDR3 DNA: TGTGCCAGCAGCTTCCGGGAGAAGGGGGCAGATACGCAGTATTTT
J gene: TRBJ1-1; clone size: few; V gene: TRBV11-2; D gene: -; CDR3 protein: CASSLGGWDTEAFF; CDR3 DNA: TGTGCCAGCAGCTTAGGTGGATGGGACACTGAAGCTTTCTTT
J gene: TRBJ1-1; clone size: few; V gene: TRBV19; D gene: -; CDR3 protein: CASSHRGPGGTEAFF; CDR3 DNA: TGTGCCAGTAGTCATAGAGGACCTGGAGGGACTGAAGCTTTCTTT
J gene: TRBJ1-4; clone size: -; V gene: TRBV30; D gene: -; CDR3 protein: CAWSVGGSGNEKLFF; CDR3 DNA: TGTGCCTGGAGTGTTGGGGGTTCGGGTAATGAAAAACTGTTTTTT
J gene: TRBJ1-4; clone size: -; V gene: TRBV5-1; D gene: TRBD1; CDR3 protein: CASSLAGTASEKLFF; CDR3 DNA: TGCGCCAGCAGCTTGGCAGGGACAGCGAGTGAAAAACTGTTTTTT
J gene: TRBJ1-1; clone size: few; V gene: TRBV28; D gene: -; CDR3 protein: CASSLFLTGKNTEAFF; CDR3 DNA: TGTGCCAGCAGTTTATTTCTGACAGGAAAGAACACTGAAGCTTTTTTT
J gene: TRBJ1-2; clone size: -; V gene: TRBV20-1; D gene: -; CDR3 protein: CSRSASDYGYTF; CDR3 DNA: TGCAGTCGTTCGGCAAGCGACTATGGCTACACCTTC
J gene: TRBJ2-5; clone size: few; V gene: TRBV7-2; D gene: -; CDR3 protein: CASSFEGGFWSTQYF; CDR3 DNA: TGTGCCAGCAGTTTCGAGGGGGGTTTTTGGTCGACCCAGTACTTC
J gene: TRBJ2-7; clone size: -; V gene: TRBV28; D gene: TRBD2; CDR3 protein: CASSWGSVGLASHEQYF; CDR3 DNA: TGTGCCAGCAGTTGGGGCTCCGTCGGACTAGCGAGCCACGAGCAGTACTTC
J gene: TRBJ1-1; clone size: few; V gene: TRBV5-1; D gene: TRBD1; CDR3 protein: CASSAQGAATEAFF; CDR3 DNA: TGCGCCAGCAGCGCACAGGGGGCCGCCACTGAAGCTTTCTTT
J gene: TRBJ2-3; clone size: -; V gene: TRBV7-3; D gene: -; CDR3 protein: CASSFGPSSMYTQYF; CDR3 DNA: TGTGCCAGCAGCTTTGGCCCTAGCTCCATGTATACGCAGTATTTT
J gene: TRBJ2-1; clone size: many; V gene: TRBV7-9; D gene: -; CDR3 protein: CASRRPGLGDEQFF; CDR3 DNA: TGTGCCAGCAGACGGCCGGGATTAGGGGATGAGCAGTTCTTC
J gene: TRBJ1-1; clone size: few; V gene: TRBV5-1; D gene: TRBD1; CDR3 protein: CASSILGGDRNTEAFF; CDR3 DNA: TGCGCCAGCAGTATATTAGGTGGGGACAGGAACACTGAAGCTTTCTTT
J gene: TRBJ2-7; clone size: few; V gene: TRBV19; D gene: -; CDR3 protein: CASSIVGYEQYF; CDR3 DNA: TGTGCCAGTAGTATCGTGGGCTACGAGCAGTACTTC
J gene: TRBJ2-7; clone size: few; V gene: TRBV18; D gene: TRBD2; CDR3 protein: CASSPQRDSAYEQYF; CDR3 DNA: TGTGCCAGCTCACCTCAGCGGGATTCCGCCTACGAGCAGTACTTC
J gene: TRBJ2-7; clone size: -; V gene: TRBV4-3; D gene: TRBD2; CDR3 protein: CASSRGTSGILSYEQYF; CDR3 DNA: TGCGCCAGCAGCCGAGGGACTAGCGGGATCCTCTCCTACGAGCAGTACTTC
J gene: TRBJ1-4; clone size: -; V gene: TRBV15; D gene: TRBD1; CDR3 protein: CATSRGEGAARSVKEKLFF; CDR3 DNA: TGTGCCACCAGCAGAGGTGAGGGGGCTGCCAGATCTGTTAAAGAAAAACTGTTTTTT
J gene: TRBJ2-3; clone size: few; V gene: TRBV18; D gene: TRBD1; CDR3 protein: CASSLGQKTQYF; CDR3 DNA: TGTGCCAGCTCACTGGGACAGAAAACGCAGTATTTT
J gene: TRBJ2-5; clone size: many; V gene: TRBV2; D gene: TRBD1; CDR3 protein: CASRVGTGPTQYF; CDR3 DNA: TGTGCCAGCAGAGTTGGGACAGGACCGACCCAGTACTTC
J gene: TRBJ2-1; clone size: few; V gene: TRBV7-6; D gene: TRBD2; CDR3 protein: CASSGSGAREQFF; CDR3 DNA: TGTGCCAGCAGCGGCAGCGGGGCCCGAGAGCAGTTCTTC
J gene: TRBJ2-2; clone size: many; V gene: TRBV28; D gene: -; CDR3 protein: CAVKVGGTGELFF; CDR3 DNA: TGTGCCGTTAAAGTGGGGGGCACCGGGGAGCTGTTTTTT
J gene: TRBJ2-7; clone size: many; V gene: TRBV20-1; D gene: -; CDR3 protein: CSASSGSLGEQYF; CDR3 DNA: TGCAGTGCTTCCTCGGGTTCCTTGGGCGAGCAGTACTTC
J gene: TRBJ1-6; clone size: few; V gene: TRBV20-1; D gene: -; CDR3 protein: CSALRGRASPLHF; CDR3 DNA: TGCAGTGCTCTACGTGGGAGGGCCTCACCCCTCCACTTT
J gene: TRBJ2-4; clone size: -; V gene: TRBV12-3/TRBV12-4; D gene: TRBD2; CDR3 protein: CASSFAGDKNIQYF; CDR3 DNA: TGTGCCAGCAGTTTCGCGGGGGACAAAAACATTCAGTACTTC
J gene: TRBJ2-3; clone size: -; V gene: TRBV7-2; D gene: TRBD1; CDR3 protein: CASSSDRVGDTQYF; CDR3 DNA: TGTGCCAGCAGCTCGGACAGGGTGGGAGATACGCAGTATTTT
J gene: TRBJ2-7; clone size: -; V gene: TRBV5-1; D gene: TRBD2; CDR3 protein: CASSFAKAGGPDEQYF; CDR3 DNA: TGCGCCAGCAGCTTCGCTAAAGCGGGAGGGCCCGACGAGCAGTACTTC
J gene: TRBJ2-4; clone size: many; V gene: TRBV28; D gene: -; CDR3 protein: CASSFRDINIQYF; CDR3 DNA: TGTGCCAGCAGTTTCAGGGACATTAACATTCAGTACTTC
J gene: TRBJ2-7; clone size: -; V gene: TRBV6-2/TRBV6-3; D gene: -; CDR3 protein: CASSPSYPEQYF; CDR3 DNA: TGTGCCAGCAGTCCAAGCTACCCCGAGCAGTACTTC
J gene: TRBJ2-7; clone size: few; V gene: TRBV7-9; D gene: -; CDR3 protein: CASSIGLYEQYF; CDR3 DNA: TGTGCCAGCAGTATAGGGCTTTACGAGCAGTACTTC
J gene: TRBJ2-1; clone size: -; V gene: TRBV11-2; D gene: -; CDR3 protein: CASSFEGRTTNEQFF; CDR3 DNA: TGTGCCAGCAGCTTTGAGGGCCGAACAACCAATGAGCAGTTCTTC
J gene: TRBJ2-6; clone size: few; V gene: TRBV6-5; D gene: -; CDR3 protein: CASSYTGKGGANVLTF; CDR3 DNA: TGTGCCAGCAGTTACACGGGAAAGGGTGGGGCCAACGTCCTGACTTTC
J gene: TRBJ2-7; clone size: -; V gene: TRBV4-1; D gene: -; CDR3 protein: CASSQVGAYEQYF; CDR3 DNA: TGCGCCAGCAGCCAGGTTGGAGCCTACGAGCAGTACTTC